This is a list of T cell receptor beta chains from one sample in a study of blood T cell repertoires in COVID-19. Profiled with immunoSEQ multiplex PCR; TCRdb holds only in-frame clones, not every one. Here the sample spans roughly 60,000 clones, approximately 87% being singletons. The sequencing input was peripheral blood. The source of these receptors is a human donor in a cohort sampled during active COVID-19. The CDR3 runs from the conserved cysteine through the conserved F or W.

V gene	CDR3 length	CDR3 protein
TRBV6-5	15	CASTGQGPNTGELFF
TRBV9	13	CASSPPETGELFF
TRBV28	13	CASGGPNFYEQYF
TRBV2	14	CASSAGGSYNEQFF
TRBV29-1	14	CSVATGTLNTEAFF
TRBV15	15	CATSAAGQGSFGYTF
TRBV7-3	21	CASSLKPFVGQGVSGANVLTF
TRBV6-5	15	CASSSLGSSTDTQYF
TRBV6-5	16	CASSYSWGELPYEQYF
TRBV28	13	CASTSVTYNEQFF
TRBV19	15	CASSKTGTGSDTQYF
TRBV3-1/TRBV3-2	15	CASTQNRASNEKLFF
TRBV24-1	16	CATSDFADAANQPQHF
TRBV20-1	12	CSASLLDNEQFF
TRBV27	16	CASSSPLAGGYNEQFF
TRBV6-2/TRBV6-3	14	CASSYQGLTQPQHF
TRBV19	12	CATGLSAYEQYF
TRBV5-5	15	CASSSGLQNNSPLHF
TRBV18	16	CASSLSRQGPTYGYTF
TRBV5-4	12	CASSSDSYEQYF
TRBV19	14	CASSGQGAYHEQFF
TRBV29-1	13	CSVDVLATGELFF
TRBV9	15	CASSAKGQGAREQYF
TRBV19	14	CASSPTSGPYEQYF
TRBV5-6	13	CASSWSGNTEAFF
TRBV5-4	12	CASSPRTVEAFF
TRBV6-1	17	CASSEALRAFVAYEQYF
TRBV7-2	14	CASSPTTGNQPQHF